These 16 T cell receptor beta chains share one sample of origin, sequenced in a study of shared clonotypes between healthy human individuals. CD8 cells regarded as naive lacked CD45RO, were positively chosen for CCR7, and omitted terminally differentiated effector memory CD45RA+ cells. TCRdb keeps only in-frame clones here, not all; method: immunoSEQ multiplex PCR. The sample records about 2.1 million clones, just over 90% being singletons. Material for sequencing was naive CD8+ T cells from PBMCs. These receptor sequences come from a man aged 18-30 years in good health. Some clones in this sample may be carry-over from other donors' samples.

The chain is built from TRBV30 and TRBJ2-5; 12 bases are shared with TRBD2. Germline V gene lookup returns CDR1 GTSNPN and CDR2 SVGIG (reference sequence). CDR3 length: 17 amino acids. The junction had 13 bases not matched to a gene; V was cut back by 3 bases and J by 5 bases. The DNA for the CDR3 is TGTGCCTGGAGCCCCCGGCTAGCGGGAGGGCCTGGGGAGACCCAGTACTTC. Translating gives CAWSPRLAGGPGETQYF.

This rearrangement joins TRBV10-3 to TRBJ2-7, with 12 bases matching TRBD2. J lost 4 bases, V lost 4 bases, and 2 bases had no gene match. This CDR3 has 14 residues. Germline CDR1 ENHRY, CDR2 SYGVKD. This chain's CDR3 is CAISVGLAGYEQYF. CDR3 coding DNA: TGTGCCATCAGTGTAGGACTAGCGGGGTACGAGCAGTACTTC.

The J gene is TRBJ2-7, the V gene TRBV5-5; the match to TRBD1 covers 7 bases. CDR1 and CDR2 from the germline V gene are SGHKS and YYEKEE (reference sequence). This CDR3 has 13 amino acids. The trim removed 3 bases at V and 2 bases at J, leaving 2 bases unmatched. The CDR3 nucleotides read TGTGCCAGCAGCTGGACAGGTCCCTACGAGCAGTACTTC. Its protein is CASSWTGPYEQYF.

This sequence joins TRBV6-6 and TRBJ2-7; D is uncertain. The CDR3 has 15 amino acids. Germline loops: CDR1 MNHNY, CDR2 SVGAGI (reference sequence). The ends were cut back, 6 bases at V and 4 bases at J, with 19 bases in the middle. The CDR3 DNA reads as TGTGCCAGCAGCCCTCTTGGGGTGGGTCCTTACGAGCAGTACTTC. It codes for CASSPLGVGPYEQYF.

V usage is TRBV27 and J usage is TRBJ2-2; TRBD1 is a possible D gene (6 bases). The CDR3 runs 16 residues. The ends were cut back, 3 bases at V and 1 base at J, with 12 bases in the middle. Germline assignment: CDR1 MNHEY and CDR2 SMNVEV (reference sequence). DNA for the CDR3: TGTGCCAGCAGTTTGAACCGGGACAAGAACACCGGGGAGCTGTTTTTT. It specifies CASSLNRDKNTGELFF.

This clone occurred once. The J gene is TRBJ2-7, the V gene TRBV4-1; D perhaps matches TRBD2 (7 bases). V was trimmed by 0 bases and J by 5 bases, leaving 14 bases between them. Germline values: CDR1 MGHRA, CDR2 YSYEKL. The CDR3 loop spans 15 amino acids. The CDR3 sequence is CASSQDGIGGDEQYF. DNA of the CDR3: TGCGCCAGCAGCCAAGATGGGATAGGGGGGGACGAGCAGTACTTC.

This rearrangement joins TRBV28 to TRBJ2-1, with D hard to call. V gave up 1 base and J gave up 0 bases, with 10 bases separating them. The CDR3 extends over 16 amino acids. Germline-derived CDR1 and CDR2 are MDHEN and SYDVKM. The CDR3 reads CASSLFIRVSYNEQFF. The CDR3 nucleotides are TGTGCCAGCAGTTTATTTATAAGGGTCTCCTACAATGAGCAGTTCTTC.

This chain uses TRBV14 with TRBJ1-1; 7 bases fit TRBD1. The CDR3 consists of 17 residues. Trimming removed 1 base from V and 1 base from J; junction bases left unmatched: 9. Germline V gene lookup returns CDR1 SGHDN and CDR2 FVKESK. The CDR3 nucleotides are TGTGCCAGCAGCCAAGCAAGGGGGCCCCTACCGAACACTGAAGCTTTCTTT. This codes for CASSQARGPLPNTEAFF.

The chain couples TRBV9 to TRBJ2-5; D unclear. The germline gives CDR1 SGDLS, CDR2 YYNGEE. V was trimmed by 0 bases and J by 5 bases, leaving 11 bases between them. The CDR3 consists of 14 residues. The CDR3 DNA sequence: TGTGCCAGCAGCGTAGGGACCAGGCCCGAGACCCAGTACTTC. This gives the protein CASSVGTRPETQYF.

Only one count was recorded for this clone. The chain joins TRBV28 to TRBJ1-2, with 9 bases matching TRBD1. Germline CDR1 MDHEN, CDR2 SYDVKM. CDR3 length equals 14 residues. Losses at the gene ends were 5 bases for V and 4 bases for J; bases not matched to a gene: 5. The CDR3 spells CASSLQGAGYGYTF. In DNA form, the CDR3 reads TGTGCCAGCAGTCTACAGGGGGCAGGCTATGGCTACACCTTC.

This chain links TRBV7-3 with TRBJ2-1, with 7 bases that match TRBD1. The CDR3 is 15 residues long. With 5 bases clipped from V and 1 base from J, the junction kept 5 bases outside the gene matches. CDR1 SGHTA and CDR2 FQGTGA come from the germline V gene. In DNA, the CDR3 is TGTGCCAGCAGCAAAGACAGGGCATCCTACAATGAGCAGTTCTTC. Protein: CASSKDRASYNEQFF. The whole variable domain, filled in from reference TRBV7-3 and TRBJ2-1, reads GAGVSQTPSNKVTEKGKYVELRCDPISGHTALYWYRQSLGQGPEFLIYFQGTGAADDSGLPNDRFFAVRPEGSVSTLKIQRTERGDSAVYLCASSKDRASYNEQFFGPGTRLTVL.

The V and J genes are TRBV28 and TRBJ1-1; D might be TRBD1 (6 bases). The germline V and J ends were trimmed by 11 bases and 4 bases, with 17 bases remaining between them. Germline CDR1 is MDHEN and CDR2 is SYDVKM. This CDR3 is 13 amino acids long. The CDR3: CACLSRGTTEAFF. CDR3 coding DNA: TGTGCCTGTTTAAGCAGGGGAACCACTGAAGCTTTCTTT.

The chain has TRBV5-1 and TRBJ2-7; D ambiguous. The V end lost 4 bases, the J end lost 4 bases, and 12 bases lay between the germline ends. The germline CDR1 and CDR2 sequences are SGHRS and YFSETQ. The CDR3 is 13 residues long. The chain's CDR3 is CASSEEPSYEQYF. CDR3 DNA: TGCGCCAGCAGCGAGGAACCCTCTTACGAGCAGTACTTC. The whole variable domain, remainder taken from reference TRBV5-1 and TRBJ2-7, is KAGVTQTPRYLIKTRGQQVTLSCSPISGHRSVSWYQQTPGQGLQFLFEYFSETQRNKGNFPGRFSGRQFSNSRSEMNVSTLELGDSALYLCASSEEPSYEQYFGPGTRLTVT.

The chain links TRBV9 to TRBJ2-7; D is ambiguous. The length of the CDR3 is 15 residues. Germline V gene lookup returns CDR1 SGDLS and CDR2 YYNGEE. V shed 4 bases and J shed 3 bases, with 17 bases lying between them. CDR3 residues: CASSPEWGTGYEQYF. DNA of the CDR3: TGTGCCAGCAGCCCGGAATGGGGTACCGGCTACGAGCAGTACTTC.

The V gene is TRBV7-9, the J gene TRBJ2-5; D gene ambiguous. The CDR3 length is 15 residues. Germline V gene sequence: CDR1 SEHNR, CDR2 FQNEAQ (reference sequence). V was shortened by 1 base and J by 7 bases, with 16 bases between the two germline ends. The CDR3 DNA is TGTGCCAGCAGCTTAGAAGCCCCTCATCGTGGGACCCAGTACTTC. It translates to CASSLEAPHRGTQYF.

In regard to this clone: Germline is not matched at one junction end, which may reflect a read error. The V and J genes are TRBV13 and TRBJ2-3; 10 bases align to TRBD2. CDR3 length: 16 amino acids. Germline V gene sequence: CDR1 PRHDT, CDR2 FYEKMQ (reference sequence). CDR3 residues: CASSPPPSGSKDTQYF. The CDR3 DNA reads as TGTGCCAGCAGCCCACCCCCTAGCGGGAGCAAAGATACGCAGTATTTT.